The source of this T cell receptor (beta chain) is a study of CD8 T cells in ankylosing spondylitis. Overall study findings and caveats: What appeared characteristic of ankylosing spondylitis blood was a TCR beta motif of fewer than ten highly homologous variants. In peripheral blood, disease-linked CD8+ clones occurred at relatively low frequencies.

CDR1 is KGHSH and CDR2 is LQKENI in the germline V gene. Trimming took 3 bases from V and 5 from J, leaving 6 bases between them. This CDR3 spans 12 amino acids. For this clonotype: Its antigen remains unknown.

TCRdb re-derived calls from the 5' RACE reads in MiXCR, one entry per CDR3 protein. The sample has roughly 700,000 distinct CDR3 sequences; 15% to 20% are singletons. Sequencing used blood, either unsorted or a sorted T cell fraction (not recorded which). This chain joins TRBV18 and TRBJ2-3; the D is unclear. The TCR originated in a male donor with ankylosing spondylitis. The CDR3 is CASSPTQDTQYF. The DNA for the CDR3 is TGTGCCAGCTCACCCACCCAAGATACGCAGTATTTT.